These 29 T cell receptor beta chains originate from one sample sequenced in a study of T cell responses to AZD1222 COVID-19 vaccine. Repertoires were generated with immunoSEQ multiplex PCR, while TCRdb's copy carries only in-frame clones and drops some. The sample has 50,000 or so clones; roughly 90% are singletons. Sequencing was performed on peripheral blood, taken 28 days after the second AZD1222 dose. All receptors derive from an adult who received the AZD1222 COVID-19 vaccine.

This chain uses TRBV12-2 with TRBJ2-7; the table assigns TRBD1, which was not confirmed against the DNA. TRBV12-2 is reported as a pseudogene. This CDR3 comprises 16 residues. This CDR3 reads CASRLRADRDDYEQYF. The CDR3 DNA sequence: TGTGCAAGTCGCCTCCGGGCGGACAGGGACGACTACGAGCAGTACTTC.

This clone is labeled medium-sized. This chain links TRBV4-2 with TRBJ2-5; TRBD2 matches 9 bases. The germline CDR1 and CDR2 sequences are LGHNA and YNFKEQ. There are 15 residues in the CDR3. Trimming removed 0 bases from V and 1 base from J; junction bases left unmatched: 0. CDR3 nucleotide sequence: TGTGCCAGCAGCCAAGAGCGGGGGGGCCAAGAGACCCAGTACTTC. It yields the protein CASSQERGGQETQYF.

The rearrangement links TRBV6-1 to TRBJ2-3, with 12 nucleotides matching TRBD2. J was trimmed by 4 bases and V by 4 bases; bases with no gene match: 6. CDR1 and CDR2 (germline): MNHNS, SASEGT. The CDR3 sequence is 16 residues long. The CDR3 reads CASSGPTSGGSDTQYF. DNA for the CDR3: TGTGCCAGCAGTGGCCCCACTAGCGGGGGGTCAGATACGCAGTATTTT.

The chain joins TRBV5-1 to TRBJ2-1; no clear D. V lost 0 bases and J 10 bases, leaving 8 bases between the germline ends. CDR3 length: 12 amino acids. Germline V gene data show CDR1 as SGHRS and CDR2 as YFSETQ. The CDR3 coding sequence is TGCGCCAGCAGCTTGGGGTCAACGGAGCAGTTCTTC. The encoded protein is CASSLGSTEQFF.

V and J are TRBV9 and TRBJ2-1; 10 bases are a match to TRBD2. With V trimmed by 0 bases and J by 7 bases, 7 bases remained unmatched. The CDR3 covers 16 residues. CDR1 SGDLS and CDR2 YYNGEE come from the germline V gene. In DNA form, the CDR3 reads TGTGCCAGCAGCGTAGAAGCGGGAGGGCCCTCTAATGAGCAGTTCTTC. Its translation is CASSVEAGGPSNEQFF. Full variable domain (missing parts from reference TRBV9 and TRBJ2-1): DSGVTQTPKHLITATGQRVTLRCSPRSGDLSVYWYQQSLDQGLQFLIQYYNGEERAKGNILERFSAQQFPDLHSELNLSSLELGDSALYFCASSVEAGGPSNEQFFGPGTRLTVL.

This clone was counted between two and nine times. The rearrangement links TRBV6-5 to TRBJ1-6; D is uncertain. Germline values: CDR1 MNHEY, CDR2 SVGAGI. CDR3 length: 15 amino acids. The V end lost 7 bases, the J end lost 8 bases, and 18 bases lay between the germline ends. In nucleotides, the CDR3 is TGTGCCAGCAATCCAGTGACCTCTTTAGATTCACCCCTCCACTTT. Protein product: CASNPVTSLDSPLHF.

The genes are TRBV5-1 and TRBJ1-4; D is unresolved. Per germline, CDR1 SGHRS and CDR2 YFSETQ. Trimming took off 4 bases at V and 6 bases at J, with 16 bases between the two ends. CDR3 length: 15 amino acids. CDR3 coding DNA: TGCGCCAGCAGCCCCGGTGCGATGGTTGATGAAAAACTGTTTTTT. Its translation: CASSPGAMVDEKLFF.

The rearrangement links TRBV29-1 to TRBJ2-7; 7 nucleotides agree with TRBD1. Trimming removed 6 bases from V and 3 bases from J; junction bases left unmatched: 8. Germline-derived CDR1 and CDR2 are SQVTM and ANQGSEA. The CDR3 runs to 13 residues. As DNA, the CDR3 is TGCAGCGTGCGCCGGGACAGCCTCTACGAGCAGTACTTC. It is translated as CSVRRDSLYEQYF.

V gene TRBV6-6 combines with J gene TRBJ1-1, with D maybe TRBD1 (5 bases). The CDR3 runs 17 residues. Germline CDR1 and CDR2: MNHNY and SVGAGI (reference sequence). V was shortened by 5 bases and J by 1 base, with 20 bases between the two germline ends. CDR3 residues: CASSPWGPGMGNTEAFF. The DNA for the CDR3 is TGTGCCAGCAGTCCGTGGGGACCAGGGATGGGGAACACTGAAGCTTTCTTT.

This chain links TRBV13 with TRBJ2-1; 9 nucleotides align to TRBD2. The CDR3 covers 14 residues. The ends lost 2 bases at V and 8 bases at J; junction bases unmatched: 4. The germline CDR1 and CDR2 sequences are PRHDT and FYEKMQ (reference sequence). The CDR3 region is CASSLLSGRDEQFF. For the CDR3, the DNA is TGTGCCAGCAGCTTACTTAGCGGGAGAGATGAGCAGTTCTTC.

V gene TRBV23-1 combines with J gene TRBJ1-3; D may be TRBD1 (5 bases). TRBV23-1 is an open reading frame, and its role is uncertain. V lost 3 bases, J lost 0 bases, and 12 bases lay in between. The CDR3 has 16 residues. The CDR3 coding sequence is TGCGCCAGCAGTCAGTCTGACAGATGCTCTGGAAACACCATATATTTT. Protein sequence: CASSQSDRCSGNTIYF.

The chain couples TRBV2 to TRBJ1-3; D is unclear. Germline values: CDR1 SNHLY, CDR2 FYNNEI. The CDR3 has 15 residues. Trimming removed 4 bases at V and 0 bases at J, with 10 bases between. The CDR3 reads CASSVGQVSGNTIYF. The CDR3 DNA sequence: TGTGCCAGCAGTGTTGGGCAGGTCTCTGGAAACACCATATATTTT.

This chain connects TRBV18 to TRBJ2-7; D is ambiguous. Germline values: CDR1 KGHSH, CDR2 LQKENI. The germline V and J ends were trimmed by 3 bases and 3 bases, with 9 bases remaining between them. The CDR3 runs 13 residues. CDR3 residues: CASSPGGDYEQYF. The CDR3 coding sequence is TGTGCCAGCTCACCCGGTGGGGACTACGAGCAGTACTTC.

The genes are TRBV9 and TRBJ1-2; no definite D call. This CDR3 comprises 12 residues. Trimming pared 4 bases from V and 7 bases from J, leaving 11 bases between. Germline CDR1 is SGDLS and CDR2 is YYNGEE. The CDR3 DNA reads TGTGCCAGCAGCCCTGGAGCGTTTGGCTACACCTTC. It specifies CASSPGAFGYTF.

The rearrangement uses TRBV6-5 and TRBJ2-1; 11 bases are shared with TRBD2. The V segment lost 9 bases and the J segment 15 bases; nucleotides outside the gene matches: 19. Germline assignment: CDR1 MNHEY and CDR2 SVGAGI. This CDR3 region has 15 residues. The CDR3 loop is CASSPGLAGGRYWFF. The CDR3 DNA reads as TGTGCCAGTTCCCCCGGGCTAGCGGGGGGCCGGTACTGGTTCTTC.

The CDR3 nucleotides are TGTGCCAGCAGCTTTGGGGGGGGCCTGGAGACCCAGTACTTC. Its translation: CASSFGGGLETQYF. The chain uses TRBV5-4 and TRBJ2-5, with D maybe TRBD2 (7 bases). Germline V gene data show CDR1 as SGHNT and CDR2 as YYREEE (reference sequence). The CDR3 spans 14 residues. V was clipped by 2 bases and J by 5 bases, with 13 bases between them.

CDR3 protein: CASSLETGGLNTQYF. The CDR3, as DNA: TGTGCCAGCAGCTTAGAGACAGGGGGGCTAAATACGCAGTATTTT. V and J are TRBV7-2 and TRBJ2-3; TRBD1 aligns across 9 bases. The CDR3 contains 15 residues. Germline assignment: CDR1 SGHTA and CDR2 FQGNSA. The junction had 6 bases not matched to a gene; V was cut back by 1 base and J by 7 bases. Together with reference TRBV7-2 and TRBJ2-3, the CDR3 gives the full variable domain: GAGVSQSPSNKVTEKGKDVELRCDPISGHTALYWYRQSLGQGLEFLIYFQGNSAPDKSGLPSDRFSAERTGGSVSTLTIQRTQQEDSAVYLCASSLETGGLNTQYFGPGTRLTVL.

The CDR3 reads CASSLGGGSTEAFF. The CDR3 DNA sequence: TGTGCCAGCAGCTTAGGAGGGGGGAGCACTGAAGCTTTCTTT. The chain recombines TRBV7-6 with TRBJ1-1; tentatively, D is TRBD1 (6 bases). The CDR3 is made up of 14 amino acids. V was shortened by 1 base and J by 4 bases, with 10 bases between the two germline ends. In germline, CDR1 is SGHVS, CDR2 FNYEAQ.

The chain uses TRBV5-6 and TRBJ2-7; tentative D call: TRBD2 (5 bases). There are 14 residues in the CDR3. V lost 1 base to trimming and J lost 3 bases, with 11 bases between them. The germline V gene has CDR1 SGHDT and CDR2 YYEEEE. In DNA, the CDR3 is TGTGCCAGCAGCTTGTGGCCGGGATACTACGAGCAGTACTTC. Its translation is CASSLWPGYYEQYF.

The V call is TRBV5-5, the J call TRBJ2-7; D gene ambiguous. CDR3 length: 12 amino acids. Germline loops: CDR1 SGHKS, CDR2 YYEKEE (reference sequence). V gave up 0 bases and J gave up 4 bases, with 5 bases separating them. The CDR3 bases are TGTGCCAGCAGCTTGGCCTTATACGAGCAGTACTTC. This gives the protein CASSLALYEQYF.

This clone was seen a single time. The chain combines TRBV7-9 with TRBJ1-2; TRBD1 agrees at 8 bases. The germline CDR1 and CDR2 sequences are SEHNR and FQNEAQ (reference sequence). The CDR3 is 15 residues long. V dropped 5 bases and J dropped 6; count of bases not matched to a gene: 11. The DNA of the CDR3 is TGTGCCAGCAGCCAACGCAGGGGGCACGAGAATGGCTACACCTTC. Translated: CASSQRRGHENGYTF.

The chain has TRBV9 and TRBJ1-6, with D perhaps TRBD1 (6 bases). Germline-derived CDR1 and CDR2 are SGDLS and YYNGEE. The CDR3 contains 15 residues. Trimming stripped 3 bases from V and 7 bases from J, with 14 bases between. In nucleotides, the CDR3 is TGTGCCAGCAGCGCATACAGGGTGGGAAATTCACCCCTCCACTTT. It translates to CASSAYRVGNSPLHF.

V is TRBV11-2 and J is TRBJ2-3, with 7 bases identical to TRBD2. Germline CDR1 SGHAT, CDR2 FQNNGV. The ends lost 4 bases at V and 2 bases at J; junction bases unmatched: 3. This CDR3 spans 14 amino acids. DNA of the CDR3: TGTGCCAGCAGCTGGAGCGGGGTCACAGATACGCAGTATTTT. Translating gives CASSWSGVTDTQYF.

The chain uses TRBV11-2 and TRBJ2-1; D gene ambiguous. CDR1 and CDR2 (germline): SGHAT, FQNNGV. The CDR3 runs 15 residues. V gave up 10 bases and J gave up 0 bases, with 16 bases separating them. In nucleotides, the CDR3 is TGTGCCACTAGAGTTAGGTCTGACTCCTACAATGAGCAGTTCTTC. Protein sequence: CATRVRSDSYNEQFF.

V usage is TRBV27 and J usage is TRBJ2-7; D unresolved. Trimming took 3 bases from V and 0 from J, leaving 18 bases between them. Germline CDR1 is MNHEY and CDR2 is SMNVEV (reference sequence). The CDR3 totals 17 residues. The CDR3 DNA follows: TGTGCCAGCAGTTTTTTGGTAGGATCTAGGAGCTCCTACGAGCAGTACTTC. It encodes CASSFLVGSRSSYEQYF.

The V and J genes are TRBV5-6 and TRBJ2-2; D perhaps matches TRBD1 (6 bases). Trimming shortened V by 0 bases and J by 5 bases, and 11 bases separated the two germline ends. The CDR3 spans 15 residues. Germline assignment: CDR1 SGHDT and CDR2 YYEEEE. The CDR3 protein is CASSLVGAGTGELFF. DNA of the CDR3: TGTGCCAGCAGCTTGGTGGGGGCCGGGACCGGGGAGCTGTTTTTT.

The chain recombines TRBV6-2 or TRBV6-3 with TRBJ2-3; 8 nucleotides agree with TRBD2. CDR3 length: 14 residues. V lost 0 bases, J lost 4 bases, and 0 bases stayed unmatched. Germline V gives CDR1 MNHEY, CDR2 SVGEGT. The CDR3 here is CASSYSRGADTQYF. DNA of the CDR3: TGTGCCAGCAGTTACTCGCGGGGGGCAGATACGCAGTATTTT.

This chain links TRBV6-5 with TRBJ1-1, with D tentatively TRBD1 (6 bases). Germline V CDR1 and CDR2: MNHEY, SVGAGI. V lost 7 bases and J 4 bases, leaving 13 bases between the germline ends. The CDR3 runs 13 residues. As DNA, the CDR3 is TGTGCCAGCATTAGGGGGTCCAGCACTGAAGCTTTCTTT. Translating gives CASIRGSSTEAFF.

The gene calls are TRBV6-2 or TRBV6-3 and TRBJ1-4; TRBD1 agrees at 10 bases. Unmatched junction bases numbered 7, after V lost 3 bases and J lost 6 bases. The CDR3 extends over 16 amino acids. In germline, CDR1 is MNHEY, CDR2 SVGEGT. The DNA for the CDR3 is TGTGCCAGCAGTTATGTTTCTGGGACAGGGGATGAAAAACTGTTTTTT. This gives the protein CASSYVSGTGDEKLFF.